This TCR beta chain was sequenced during a study of early T cells in non-severe SARS-CoV-2 infection. As for the study in general: The study sequenced bulk RNA from unsorted whole blood, with chains unpaired.

Study-level results: Lookups in VDJdb leaned toward anti-spike CD8 responses and missed private and CD4 specificities.

Researchers tagged individual cDNA molecules with unique molecular identifiers. TCRdb reprocessed the 5' RACE reads via MiXCR and lists one record per CDR3 protein. Found here are approximately 65,000 distinct CDR3 sequences, about 10% of them singletons; the top ten hold 2.9%. V was clipped by 1 base and J by 8 bases; unmatched bases: 4. This CDR3 comprises 13 residues. From germline, CDR1 is LGHDT and CDR2 YNNKEL (reference sequence). This clonotype was counted many times. The target antigen is unknown. Sequences were derived from whole blood, sampled at baseline. This receptor was identified in an adult who was a healthcare worker with PCR-confirmed SARS-CoV-2 infection or an uninfected control (not recorded which). The chain recombines TRBV3-1 with TRBJ1-1, with 7 nucleotides matching TRBD1. DNA of the CDR3: TGTGCCAGCAGCCAAGGGAAGACAGGGGAAGCTTTCTTT. Translating it yields CASSQGKTGEAFF. Full variable domain (remainder filled in from reference TRBV3-1 and TRBJ1-1): DTAVSQTPKYLVTQMGNDKSIKCEQNLGHDTMYWYKQDSKKFLKIMFSYNNKELIINETVPNRFSPKSPDKAHLNLHINSLELGDSAVYFCASSQGKTGEAFFGQGTRLTVV.